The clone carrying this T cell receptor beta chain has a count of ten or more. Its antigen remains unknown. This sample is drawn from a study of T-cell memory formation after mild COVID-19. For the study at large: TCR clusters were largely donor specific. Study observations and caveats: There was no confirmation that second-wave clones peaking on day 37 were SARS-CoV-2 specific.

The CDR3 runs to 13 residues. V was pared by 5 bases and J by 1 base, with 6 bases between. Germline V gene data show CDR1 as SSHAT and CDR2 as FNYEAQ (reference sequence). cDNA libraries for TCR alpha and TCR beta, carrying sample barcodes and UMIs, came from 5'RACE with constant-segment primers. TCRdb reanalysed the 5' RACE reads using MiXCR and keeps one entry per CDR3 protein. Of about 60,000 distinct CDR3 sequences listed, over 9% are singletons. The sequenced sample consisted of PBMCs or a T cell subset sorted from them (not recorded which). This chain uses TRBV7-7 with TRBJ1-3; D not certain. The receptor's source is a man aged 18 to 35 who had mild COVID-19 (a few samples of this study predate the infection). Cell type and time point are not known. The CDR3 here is CASSPSSGNTIYF. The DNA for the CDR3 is TGTGCCAGCAGCCCGAGTTCTGGAAACACCATATATTTT.